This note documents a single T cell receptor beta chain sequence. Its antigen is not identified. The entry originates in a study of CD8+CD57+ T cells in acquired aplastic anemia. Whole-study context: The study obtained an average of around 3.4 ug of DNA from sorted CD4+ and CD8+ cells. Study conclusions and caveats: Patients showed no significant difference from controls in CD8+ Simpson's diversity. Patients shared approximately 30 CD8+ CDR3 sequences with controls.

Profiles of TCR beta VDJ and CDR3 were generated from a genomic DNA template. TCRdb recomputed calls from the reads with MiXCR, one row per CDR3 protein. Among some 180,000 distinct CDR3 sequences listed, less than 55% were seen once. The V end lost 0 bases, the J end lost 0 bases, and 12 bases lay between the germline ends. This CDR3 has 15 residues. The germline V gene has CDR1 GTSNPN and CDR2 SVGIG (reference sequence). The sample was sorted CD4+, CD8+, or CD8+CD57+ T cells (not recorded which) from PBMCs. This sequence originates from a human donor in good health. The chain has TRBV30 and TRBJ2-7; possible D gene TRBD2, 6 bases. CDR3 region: CAWSVLSGSSYEQYF. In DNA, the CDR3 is TGTGCCTGGAGTGTACTTAGCGGCAGCTCCTACGAGCAGTACTTC. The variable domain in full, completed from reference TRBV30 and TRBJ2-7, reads SQTIHQWPATLVQPVGSPLSLECTVEGTSNPNLYWYRQAAGRGLQLLFYSVGIGQISSEVPQNLSASRPQDRQFILSSKKLLLSDSGFYLCAWSVLSGSSYEQYFGPGTRLTVT.